This T cell receptor (beta chain) was sequenced in a study of T cell clonotyping in hematopoietic cell transplantation. Using immunoSEQ multiplex PCR, the repertoire was profiled, and TCRdb retains in-frame clones only, with some absent. The repertoire holds 9,000 to 13,000 clones, roughly nine tenths seen once, with more than 15% in the top ten. CDR1 is MNHEY, CDR2 SMNVEV, per germline (reference sequence). CDR3 length equals 18 residues. Trimming took 3 bases from V and 1 from J, leaving 16 bases between them. The clonotype originates from a female patient in her 60s who had an allogeneic stem cell transplant from an unrelated donor, so the T cells may come from the graft donor. Some clones in this sample may be carry-over from other donors' samples. Sequenced material: PBMCs, taken 100 days after allogeneic stem cell transplant. The chain employs TRBV27 and TRBJ2-6, with D possibly being TRBD1 (7 bases). The CDR3 here is CASSFSGSGGSGANVLTF. CDR3 nucleotides: TGTGCCAGCAGTTTCAGCGGGTCAGGGGGTTCTGGGGCCAACGTCCTGACTTTC.